Following are 5 T cell receptor beta chains from one sample sequenced in a study of T cell repertoires in aging, cancer and after chemotherapy. The template was genomic DNA from peripheral blood, not RNA. TRB rearrangements spanning V, D and J were amplified using mixed TRB-A/B primers. TCRdb ran MiXCR on the multiplex PCR reads and lists one entry per CDR3 protein. The sample comprises 1,500 to 2,000 distinct CDR3 sequences, over 30% of which are singletons, and approximately 44% rests with the top ten. Sequenced sample: blood. These receptors were collected from a human donor with a blood cancer.

This clonotype has just a few counts. The V gene is TRBV15, the J gene TRBJ2-7; D possibly corresponds to TRBD1 (5 bases). CDR3 size: 16 residues. Between the trimmed V and J ends, which lost 0 bases and 2 bases, there was a span of 14 bases. The germline V gene encodes CDR1 LNHNV and CDR2 YYDKDF (reference sequence). CDR3 amino acids: CATSREIPGIPYEQYF. In nucleotides, the CDR3 is TGTGCCACCAGCAGAGAGATCCCAGGGATCCCCTACGAGCAGTACTTC.

V and J are TRBV12-3 or TRBV12-4 and TRBJ1-1; D is ambiguous. Trimming took off 3 bases at V and 8 bases at J, with 7 bases between the two ends. This CDR3 has 11 residues. CDR3 in DNA: TGTGCCAGCAGTTTGGGCCAGGAAGCTTTCTTT. Its protein is CASSLGQEAFF.

The chain uses TRBV19 and TRBJ2-1; D is possibly TRBD2 (6 bases). Germline V gene data show CDR1 as LNHDA and CDR2 as SQIVND (reference sequence). The V end lost 1 base, the J end lost 13 bases, and 11 bases lay between the germline ends. This CDR3 contains 12 residues. The CDR3 loop is CASSIGGLDQFF. For the CDR3, the DNA is TGTGCCAGTAGTATAGGGGGACTGGATCAGTTCTTC.

This clonotype was seen a handful of times. The chain recombines TRBV6-4 with TRBJ2-3; TRBD1 might be the D (7 bases). Germline V gene lookup returns CDR1 MRHNA and CDR2 SNTAGT. This CDR3 comprises 14 residues. The V and J ends lost 6 bases and 5 bases respectively, with 15 bases between them. In nucleotides, the CDR3 is TGTGCCAGCAGCCCAGGGGGGTTCAAAGATACGCAGTATTTT. Translating gives CASSPGGFKDTQYF.

The J gene is TRBJ2-7, the V gene TRBV19, with 12 bases identical to TRBD2. The CDR3 totals 15 residues. Germline V gene sequence: CDR1 LNHDA, CDR2 SQIVND (reference sequence). Trimming at V came to 6 bases and at J to 2 bases, leaving 5 bases not matched to a gene. CDR3 coding DNA: TGTGCCAGTAGCCCACTAGCGGGGGGCGCCTACGAGCAGTACTTC. This gives the protein CASSPLAGGAYEQYF.